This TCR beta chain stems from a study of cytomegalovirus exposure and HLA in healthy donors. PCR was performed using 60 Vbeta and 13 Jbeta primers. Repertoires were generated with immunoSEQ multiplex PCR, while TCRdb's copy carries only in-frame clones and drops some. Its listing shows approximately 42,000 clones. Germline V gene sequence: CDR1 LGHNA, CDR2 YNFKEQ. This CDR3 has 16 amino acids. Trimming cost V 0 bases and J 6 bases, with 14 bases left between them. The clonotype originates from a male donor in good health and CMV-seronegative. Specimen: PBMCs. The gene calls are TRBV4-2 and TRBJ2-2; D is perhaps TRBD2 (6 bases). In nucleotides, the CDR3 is TGTGCCAGCAGCCAAGATCTGAGACTAGACTCCGGGGAGCTGTTTTTT. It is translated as CASSQDLRLDSGELFF.